This T cell receptor (beta chain) was identified in a study of cytomegalovirus exposure and HLA in healthy donors. Germline V gives CDR1 MGHRA, CDR2 YSYEKL. The CDR3 spans 15 residues. Losses at the gene ends were 0 bases for V and 8 bases for J; bases not matched to a gene: 7. It was with 60 Vbeta and 13 Jbeta primers that the PCR ran. Data came from immunoSEQ multiplex PCR; TCRdb stores just in-frame clones and leaves some out. The profile shows 91,000 or so clones, roughly 72% of them singletons. J is TRBJ1-2 and V is TRBV4-1; 9 bases match TRBD1. The clonotype comes from a man aged 30 to 45 in good health and CMV-seropositive. The sequenced sample consisted of PBMCs. The CDR3 DNA reads as TGCGCCAGCAGCCAAGATGGGGACAGGGTAGGCGGCTACACCTTC. Its translation: CASSQDGDRVGGYTF.